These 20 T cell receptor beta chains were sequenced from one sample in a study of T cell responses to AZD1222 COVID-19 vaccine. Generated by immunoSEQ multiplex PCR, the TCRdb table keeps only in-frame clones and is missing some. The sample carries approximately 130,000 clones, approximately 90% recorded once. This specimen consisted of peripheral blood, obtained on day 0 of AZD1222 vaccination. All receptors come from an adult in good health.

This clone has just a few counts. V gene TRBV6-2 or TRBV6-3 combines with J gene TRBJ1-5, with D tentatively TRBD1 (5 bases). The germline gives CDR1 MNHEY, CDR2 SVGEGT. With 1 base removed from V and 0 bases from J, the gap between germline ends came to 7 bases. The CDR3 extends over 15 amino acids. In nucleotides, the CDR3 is TGTGCCAGCAGTTACTTGGGGACTAGCAATCAGCCCCAGCATTTT. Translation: CASSYLGTSNQPQHF.

This chain's CDR3 is CSASAPGKAFF. In DNA, the CDR3 is TGCAGTGCTTCGGCCCCAGGGAAAGCTTTCTTT. The rearrangement joins TRBV20-1 to TRBJ1-1; perhaps TRBD1 as D (5 bases). The ends were cut back, 5 bases at V and 9 bases at J, with 13 bases in the middle. Germline CDR1 reads DFQATT; CDR2 reads SNEGSKA (reference sequence). The CDR3 contains 11 residues.

The CDR3 is CAGRMDRSYTF. The CDR3 coding sequence is TGTGCCGGGCGGATGGACAGGAGCTACACCTTC. This rearrangement joins TRBV28 to TRBJ1-2, with TRBD1 matching over 7 bases. CDR1 MDHEN and CDR2 SYDVKM come from the germline V gene. CDR3 size: 11 residues. J was trimmed by 9 bases and V by 11 bases; bases with no gene match: 9.

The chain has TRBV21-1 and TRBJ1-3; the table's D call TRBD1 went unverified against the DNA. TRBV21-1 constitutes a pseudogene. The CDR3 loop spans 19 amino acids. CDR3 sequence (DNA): TGTGCCAGCATCTCAAGGGGAACGACAACACCGAGCTCTGGAAACACCATATATTTT. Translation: CASISRGTTTPSSGNTIYF.

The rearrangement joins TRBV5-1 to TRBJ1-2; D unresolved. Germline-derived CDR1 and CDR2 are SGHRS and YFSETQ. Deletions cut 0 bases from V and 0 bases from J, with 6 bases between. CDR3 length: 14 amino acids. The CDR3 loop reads CASSLGRSNYGYTF. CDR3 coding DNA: TGCGCCAGCAGCTTGGGGAGATCTAACTATGGCTACACCTTC.

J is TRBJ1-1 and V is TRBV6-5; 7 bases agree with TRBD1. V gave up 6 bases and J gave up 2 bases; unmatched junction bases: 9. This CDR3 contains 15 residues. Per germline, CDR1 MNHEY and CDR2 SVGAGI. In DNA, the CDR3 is TGTGCCAGCAGCCCAGGGGGTACGTACAACACTGAAGCTTTCTTT. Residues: CASSPGGTYNTEAFF.

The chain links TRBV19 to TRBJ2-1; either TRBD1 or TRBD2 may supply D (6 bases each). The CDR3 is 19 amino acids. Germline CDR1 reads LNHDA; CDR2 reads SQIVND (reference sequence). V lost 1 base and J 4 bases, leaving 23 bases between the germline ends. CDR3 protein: CASSIVYRDFPGSYNEQFF. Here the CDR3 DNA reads TGTGCCAGTAGTATAGTCTACAGGGACTTCCCGGGGAGTTACAATGAGCAGTTCTTC.

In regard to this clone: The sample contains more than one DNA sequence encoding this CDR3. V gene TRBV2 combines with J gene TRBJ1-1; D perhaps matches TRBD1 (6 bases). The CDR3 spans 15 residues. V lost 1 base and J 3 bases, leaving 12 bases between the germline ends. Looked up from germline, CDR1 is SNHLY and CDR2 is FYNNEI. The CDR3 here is CASSEEGGRDTEAFF. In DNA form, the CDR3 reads TGTGCCAGCAGTGAAGAGGGGGGCCGGGACACTGAAGCTTTCTTT.

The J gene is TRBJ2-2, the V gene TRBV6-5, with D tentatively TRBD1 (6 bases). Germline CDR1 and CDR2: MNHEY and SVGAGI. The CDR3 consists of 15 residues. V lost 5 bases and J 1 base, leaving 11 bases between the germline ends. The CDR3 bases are TGTGCCAGCAGTAGGACAGCACAGAACACCGGGGAGCTGTTTTTT. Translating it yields CASSRTAQNTGELFF.

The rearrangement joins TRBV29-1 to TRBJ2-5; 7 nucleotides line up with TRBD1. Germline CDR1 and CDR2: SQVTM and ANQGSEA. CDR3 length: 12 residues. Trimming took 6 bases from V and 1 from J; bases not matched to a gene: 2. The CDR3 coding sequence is TGCAGCGTCGACAGGGCCCAAGAGACCCAGTACTTC. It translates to CSVDRAQETQYF.

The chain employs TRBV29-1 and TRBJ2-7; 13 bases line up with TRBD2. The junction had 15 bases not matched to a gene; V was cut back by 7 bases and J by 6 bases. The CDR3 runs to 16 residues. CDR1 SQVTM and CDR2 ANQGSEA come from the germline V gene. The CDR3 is CSAKRGLAGESGEQYF. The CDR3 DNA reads TGCAGCGCCAAGCGTGGACTAGCGGGAGAATCAGGCGAGCAGTACTTC.

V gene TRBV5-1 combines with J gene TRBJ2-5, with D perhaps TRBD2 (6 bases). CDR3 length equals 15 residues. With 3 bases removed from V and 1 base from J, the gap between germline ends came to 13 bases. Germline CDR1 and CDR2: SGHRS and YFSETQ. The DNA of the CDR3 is TGCGCCAGCAGCTGGGACGGGAGACTCCAAGAGACCCAGTACTTC. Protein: CASSWDGRLQETQYF.

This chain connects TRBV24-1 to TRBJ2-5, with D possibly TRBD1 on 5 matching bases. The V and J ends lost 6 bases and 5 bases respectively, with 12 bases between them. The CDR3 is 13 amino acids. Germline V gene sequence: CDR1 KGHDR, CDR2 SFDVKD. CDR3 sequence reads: CATSMGPDETQYF. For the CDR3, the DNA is TGTGCCACCAGTATGGGGCCCGACGAGACCCAGTACTTC.

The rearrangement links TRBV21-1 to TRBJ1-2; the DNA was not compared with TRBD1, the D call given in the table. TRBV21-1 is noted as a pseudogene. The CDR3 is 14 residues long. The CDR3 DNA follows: TGTGCCAGCAGCAAAGAAGGCCAGGGGGATGGCTACACCTTC. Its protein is CASSKEGQGDGYTF.

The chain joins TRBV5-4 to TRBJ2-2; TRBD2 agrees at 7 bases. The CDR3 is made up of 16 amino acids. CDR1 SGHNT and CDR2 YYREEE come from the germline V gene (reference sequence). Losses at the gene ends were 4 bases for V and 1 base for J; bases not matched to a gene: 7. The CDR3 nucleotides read TGTGCCAGCAGCCCTCAGGCTAGCGGGAACACCGGGGAGCTGTTTTTT. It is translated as CASSPQASGNTGELFF.

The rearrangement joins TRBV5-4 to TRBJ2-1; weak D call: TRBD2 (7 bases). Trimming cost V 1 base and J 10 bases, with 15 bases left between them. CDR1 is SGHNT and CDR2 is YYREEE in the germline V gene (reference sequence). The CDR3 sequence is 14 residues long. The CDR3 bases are TGTGCCAGCAGCTTGAGGGGGAGCGGGATAGAGCAGTTCTTC. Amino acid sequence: CASSLRGSGIEQFF.

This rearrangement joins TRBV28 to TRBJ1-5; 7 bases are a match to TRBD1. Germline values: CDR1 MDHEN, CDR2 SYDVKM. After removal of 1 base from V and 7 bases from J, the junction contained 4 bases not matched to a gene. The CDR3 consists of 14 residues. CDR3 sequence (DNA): TGTGCCAGCAGTTTATCAGGGGGAGTACAGCCCCAGCATTTT. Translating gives CASSLSGGVQPQHF. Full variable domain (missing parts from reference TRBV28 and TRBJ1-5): DVKVTQSSRYLVKRTGEKVFLECVQDMDHENMFWYRQDPGLGLRLIYFSYDVKMKEKGDIPEGYSVSREKKERFSLILESASTNQTSMYLCASSLSGGVQPQHFGDGTRLSIL.

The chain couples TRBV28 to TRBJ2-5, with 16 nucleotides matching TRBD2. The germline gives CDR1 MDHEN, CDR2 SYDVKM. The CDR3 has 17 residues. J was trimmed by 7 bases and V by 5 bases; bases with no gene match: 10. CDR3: CASSTYTGTSGRVTQYF. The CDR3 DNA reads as TGTGCCAGCAGTACTTACACCGGGACTAGCGGGAGGGTGACCCAGTACTTC.

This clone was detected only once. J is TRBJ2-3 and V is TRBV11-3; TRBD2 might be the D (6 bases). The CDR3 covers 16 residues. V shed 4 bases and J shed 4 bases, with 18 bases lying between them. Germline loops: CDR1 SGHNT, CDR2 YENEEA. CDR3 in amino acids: CASSSNWGVSADTQYF. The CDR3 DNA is TGTGCCAGCAGCTCGAATTGGGGGGTTTCGGCAGATACGCAGTATTTT. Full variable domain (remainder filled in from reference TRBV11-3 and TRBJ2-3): EAGVVQSPRYKIIEKKQPVAFWCNPISGHNTLYWYLQNLGQGPELLIRYENEEAVDDSQLPKDRFSAERLKGVDSTLKIQPAELGDSAVYLCASSSNWGVSADTQYFGPGTRLTVL.

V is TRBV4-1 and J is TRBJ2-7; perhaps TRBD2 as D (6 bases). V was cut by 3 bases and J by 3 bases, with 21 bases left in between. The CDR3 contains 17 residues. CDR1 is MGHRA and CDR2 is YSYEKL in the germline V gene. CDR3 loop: CASSQASLAVGGYEQYF. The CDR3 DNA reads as TGCGCCAGCAGCCAGGCCTCTCTGGCGGTCGGGGGCTACGAGCAGTACTTC.